The rows below give T cell receptor beta chains drawn from one sample of a study of cytomegalovirus exposure and HLA in healthy donors. Here immunoSEQ multiplex PCR was the method, and the copy in TCRdb shows in-frame clones only, minus some. This sample's table has 110,000 to 150,000 clones. Source material: PBMCs. These receptor sequences come from a male donor in good health and CMV-seronegative. The conserved cysteine and the conserved F or W are not part of the CDR3 here.

TRBJ2-7 TRBV9 ASSPRVNSYEQY
TRBJ1-2 TRBV7-9 ASSAFSREGYT
TRBJ1-1 TRBV7-7 ASSLDRTGEAF
TRBJ1-5 TRBV14 ASSPRTGGSNQPQH
TRBJ1-5 TRBV6-5 ASSYVQDSQPQH
TRBJ2-3 TRBV7-6 ASSQSPGGRTDTQY
TRBJ2-7 TRBV5-5 ASSQSLLAPNSYEQY
TRBJ2-4 TRBV7-2 ASSLEAGRGENTQY
TRBJ1-3 TRBV5-6 ASSFGHRSGNTIY
TRBJ1-4 TRBV30 AWSWGHNEKLF
TRBJ1-1 TRBV19 ASDRAGTEAF
TRBJ2-1 TRBV12-5 ASGFERTREQF
TRBJ2-5 TRBV28 ASSTRMRAGRETQY
TRBJ1-1 TRBV19 ASSINRGVDTEAF
TRBJ1-4 TRBV28 ASSLGGSNEKLF
TRBJ2-7 TRBV27 ASSWGQGIGEQY
TRBJ2-7 TRBV18 ASSPRGDRVLYEQY
TRBJ2-1 TRBV18 ASSPGSSGGPSSSYNEQF
TRBJ2-1 TRBV4-1 ASSPSGRAYNEQF
TRBJ1-2 TRBV6-5 ASISPGTGGGGYT
TRBJ2-1 TRBV5-1 ASSLAGGKGEQF
TRBJ1-1 TRBV7-9 ASSLVSAGVRNTEAF
TRBJ2-7 TRBV6-5 ASSYSGGGAVEQY
TRBJ1-3 TRBV9 ASSVEPGGNTIY
TRBJ1-1 TRBV29-1 SVAGREAF
TRBJ2-7 TRBV2 ASSFGGQSYEQY
TRBJ1-1 TRBV6-1 ASSKDRDRVTEAF
TRBJ1-6 TRBV28 ASSSGQPNSPLH
TRBJ2-7 TRBV7-9 ASSSGKGAYEQY
TRBJ1-1 TRBV30 AGFGLNTEAF
TRBJ2-3 TRBV7-6 ASSLGRGSTDTQY
TRBJ2-3 TRBV29-1 SVEIGEDTQY
TRBJ2-7 TRBV18 ASSPLGGDYPYEQY
TRBJ1-6 TRBV28 ASTPAASSPLH
TRBJ2-3 TRBV28 ASSFHEEGTDTQY
TRBJ2-7 TRBV7-2 ASSTQQTNEQY
TRBJ2-1 TRBV15 ATSREQVAGTTYNEQF
TRBJ1-1 TRBV6-5 ASSYQGNTEAF
TRBJ1-1 TRBV6-6 ASTQIQGISEAF
TRBJ1-2 TRBV7-2 ASSLATGGDYGYT
TRBJ2-1 TRBV9 ASSVTASGGPRGPQSSYNEQF